This is a list of T cell receptor beta chains from one sample in a study of CD8+ T cells in alopecia areata. The assay was immunoSEQ multiplex PCR, and TCRdb's table has in-frame clones only and misses some. The sample records about 7,900 clones, 50% to 60% being singletons. The sequenced sample was skin, obtained at week 0. These receptors came from a human donor with alopecia areata. CDR3s include the opening cysteine and the closing phenylalanine or tryptophan. The order of the fields is J gene, D gene, V gene, CDR3 protein. D genes are given only for firm matches.

TRBJ1-5,TRBD1,TRBV18,CASSDTGDQPQHF
TRBJ2-6,NA,TRBV4-1,CASSQASGANVLTF
TRBJ1-2,TRBD1,TRBV29-1,CSVSTGGAGGYTF
TRBJ2-5,TRBD2,TRBV4-2,CASSQGTSGSLETQYF
TRBJ1-1,TRBD1,TRBV15,CATSRDGTGLTEAFF
TRBJ2-1,TRBD2,TRBV25-1,CASSETPSGIDEQFF
TRBJ2-7,TRBD2,TRBV11-2,CASSLGLAGEQYF
TRBJ2-3,NA,TRBV29-1,CSVGGGTQYF
TRBJ2-5,NA,TRBV11-2,CASSLARDTNQYF
TRBJ2-3,NA,TRBV5-6,CASSFRLLSTDTQYF
NA,NA,TRBV6-6,CASSDRLGSYEQYF
TRBJ2-1,NA,TRBV2,CASSAVTAYNEQFF
TRBJ1-6,NA,TRBV14,CASSQGASPLHF
TRBJ1-2,NA,TRBV7-8,CASSYSGDNYGYTF
TRBJ2-7,NA,TRBV6-1,CASSEASTPEQYF
TRBJ1-5,NA,TRBV6-6,CASSFRGSGQPQHF
TRBJ2-1,NA,TRBV11-2,CASSFETPTYNEQFF
TRBJ2-7,NA,TRBV7-3,CASSLRGPGYEQYF
TRBJ2-6,NA,TRBV4-3,CASSQEEGLGANVLTF
TRBJ2-7,TRBD1,TRBV5-1,CASSSGGTGKSEQYF
TRBJ1-5,NA,TRBV2,CASSYTGPGQPQHF
TRBJ1-1,NA,TRBV6-6,CASSYWAGVSNTEAFF
TRBJ1-2,NA,TRBV5-1,CASSPNWSYGYTF
TRBJ2-7,NA,TRBV18,CASSPQSAEQYF
TRBJ2-1,TRBD2,TRBV6-4,CASSREGRGNEQFF
TRBJ1-5,TRBD1,TRBV7-9,CASSTDREEDQPQHF
TRBJ2-1,TRBD2,TRBV7-3,CASSLADSSYNEQFF
TRBJ2-1,TRBD1,TRBV9,CASSSGQGGNFDEQFF
TRBJ2-1,NA,TRBV19,CASRRPSYNEQFF